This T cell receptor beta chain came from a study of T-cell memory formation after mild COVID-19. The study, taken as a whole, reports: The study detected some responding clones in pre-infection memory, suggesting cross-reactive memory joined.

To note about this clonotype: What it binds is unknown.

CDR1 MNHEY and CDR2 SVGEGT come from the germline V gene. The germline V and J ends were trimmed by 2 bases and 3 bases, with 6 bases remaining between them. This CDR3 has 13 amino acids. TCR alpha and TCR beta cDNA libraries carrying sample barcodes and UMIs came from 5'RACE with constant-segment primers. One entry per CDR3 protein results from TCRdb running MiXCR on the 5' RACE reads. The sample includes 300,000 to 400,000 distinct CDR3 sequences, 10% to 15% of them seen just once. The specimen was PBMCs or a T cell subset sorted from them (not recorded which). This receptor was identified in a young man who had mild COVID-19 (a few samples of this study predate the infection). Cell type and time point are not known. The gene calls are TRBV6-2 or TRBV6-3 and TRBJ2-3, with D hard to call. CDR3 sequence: CASSYGRTDTQYF. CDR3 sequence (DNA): TGTGCCAGCAGTTACGGTCGGACAGATACGCAGTATTTT.